Sequencing of this TCR beta chain was carried out in a study of metastatic and nonmetastatic thyroid tumors (dated by TCRdb to 2018 to 2020). Describing the broader study: The researchers compared repertoires between peripheral blood samples and tumor or nodule tissue samples from patients with malignant or benign thyroid disease. The full study reports these points: TCR beta diversity was reported as significantly higher in malignant tumors than in benign nodules, in both blood and tumor samples.

No treatment had been received by any patient before thyroid surgery. The study retrospectively analysed patient clinical samples collected from about 2012 to 2018 using T-cell receptor beta sequencing. CDR1 and CDR2 are drawn from the germline V gene: MNHEY, SVGAGI. V is pared back by 2 bases and J by 5 bases, with 9 bases lying between the germline termini. The CDR3 goes from the cysteine to the phenylalanine over 13 residues. CDR3 DNA only is kept here, 39 bases in frame from base 1. This clone occurred a few times. It has no known antigen specificity. The record has no base qualities; no much larger clone is one base away. Library method: PCR. Sequencing used an Illumina HiSeq 4000. High-throughput sequencing was used to profile the TCR beta-chain CDR3 region of every patient. From the authors' description of their analysis: The researchers built a classifier to tell apart papillary thyroid cancer patients with distant metastasis, based on CDR3 differences among clinicopathological groups. To measure repertoire diversity the researchers used the Shannon index, while the Morisita-Horn index served to gauge how similar the tumor and blood repertoires were. The public reads were quality trimmed at Q25 with fastp and then assembled into clones with MiXCR by TCRdb, keeping productive beta chains. The V and J calls shown here were made by TCRdb, not taken from the authors' results. The sample records roughly 29,000 clones, approximately 22% of which are singletons. The ten largest account for approximately 40% of the sample.

This TCR derives from a female donor with papillary thyroid cancer or a benign thyroid nodule (not recorded which). Some clones in this sample may be carry-over from other donors' samples. The material sequenced was blood. The chain is encoded by TRBV6-5 joined to TRBJ1-2, and perhaps TRBD1 as D gene, on 5 matching bases. The CDR3 protein sequence reads: CASSYEQGYGYTF. DNA sequence: TGTGCCAGCAGTTACGAGCAGGGTTATGGCTACACCTTC.